This TCR beta chain was captured in a study of response to subunit inactivated influenza vaccine. TCRdb ran MiXCR on the RT-PCR reads and lists one entry per CDR3 protein. The repertoire consists of 550,000 to 800,000 distinct CDR3 sequences, with around 14% occurring once and the leading ten covering around 10%. Study-wide findings and caveats: Each seasonal influenza vaccination recruits few new T cells, the authors suggested.

V lost 0 bases and J lost 5, with 14 bases in between. The CDR3 contains 15 residues. In germline, CDR1 is DFQATT, CDR2 SNEGSKA (reference sequence). Note on this clonotype: No antigen is known for it.

The receptor was isolated from a man aged 45-65 years who received an inactivated influenza vaccine. Specimen: PBMCs from blood, collected approximately 13 days after vaccination. The genes are TRBV20-1 and TRBJ2-4; possible D gene TRBD1, 5 bases. The CDR3 protein is CSARDGQGEENIQYF. The DNA for the CDR3 is TGCAGTGCTAGAGATGGGCAGGGTGAGGAAAACATTCAGTACTTC.